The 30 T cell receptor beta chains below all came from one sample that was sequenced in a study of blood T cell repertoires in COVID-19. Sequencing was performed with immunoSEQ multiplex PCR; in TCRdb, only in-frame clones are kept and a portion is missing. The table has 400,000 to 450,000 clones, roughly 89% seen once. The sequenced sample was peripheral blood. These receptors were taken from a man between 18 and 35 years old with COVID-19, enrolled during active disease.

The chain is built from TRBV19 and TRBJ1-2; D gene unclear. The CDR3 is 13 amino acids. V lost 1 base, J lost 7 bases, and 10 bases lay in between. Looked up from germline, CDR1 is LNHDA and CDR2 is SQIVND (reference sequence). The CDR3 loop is CASSIGPRGGYTF. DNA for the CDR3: TGTGCCAGTAGTATAGGCCCCCGGGGTGGCTACACCTTC.

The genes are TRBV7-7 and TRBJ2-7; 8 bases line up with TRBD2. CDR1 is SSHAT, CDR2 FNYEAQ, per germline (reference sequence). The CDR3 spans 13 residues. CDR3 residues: CARERETTYEQYF. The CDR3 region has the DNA TGTGCTAGAGAGCGGGAGACCACCTACGAGCAGTACTTC.

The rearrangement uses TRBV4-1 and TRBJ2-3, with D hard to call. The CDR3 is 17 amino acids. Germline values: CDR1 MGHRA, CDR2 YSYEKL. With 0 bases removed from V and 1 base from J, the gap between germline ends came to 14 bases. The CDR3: CASSQDRDLTRTDTQYF. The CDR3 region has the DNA TGCGCCAGCAGCCAAGATCGCGATCTTACCCGCACAGATACGCAGTATTTT.

The CDR3 loop reads CASYDSSYNEQFF. CDR3 sequence (DNA): TGTGCCAGTTACGACAGCTCCTACAATGAGCAGTTCTTC. The chain carries TRBV27 and TRBJ2-1, with a tentative D call TRBD1 (5 bases). V lost 9 bases, J lost 0 bases, and 9 bases lay in between. This CDR3 spans 13 amino acids. Germline CDR1 reads MNHEY; CDR2 reads SMNVEV (reference sequence).

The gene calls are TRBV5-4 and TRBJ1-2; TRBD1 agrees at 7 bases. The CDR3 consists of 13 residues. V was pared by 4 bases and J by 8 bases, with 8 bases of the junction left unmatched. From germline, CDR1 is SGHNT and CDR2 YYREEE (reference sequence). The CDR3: CASSLTGVEGYTF. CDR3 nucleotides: TGTGCCAGCAGCCTCACAGGGGTTGAAGGCTACACCTTC. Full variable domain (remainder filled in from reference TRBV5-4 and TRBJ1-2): ETGVTQSPTHLIKTRGQQVTLRCSSQSGHNTVSWYQQALGQGPQFIFQYYREEENGRGNFPPRFSGLQFPNYSSELNVNALELDDSALYLCASSLTGVEGYTFGSGTRLTVV.

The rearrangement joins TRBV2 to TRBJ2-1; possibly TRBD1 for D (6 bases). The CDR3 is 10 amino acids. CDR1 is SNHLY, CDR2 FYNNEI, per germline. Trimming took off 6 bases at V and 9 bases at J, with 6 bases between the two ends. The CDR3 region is CASSRGEQFF. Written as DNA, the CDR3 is TGTGCCAGCAGCAGGGGTGAGCAGTTCTTC.

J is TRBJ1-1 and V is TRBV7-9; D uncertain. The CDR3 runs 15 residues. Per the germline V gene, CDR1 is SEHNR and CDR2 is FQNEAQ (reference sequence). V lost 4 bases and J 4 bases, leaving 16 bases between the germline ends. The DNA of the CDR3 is TGTGCCAGCAGCTCCGGGGTCGGGCTGGGCACTGAAGCTTTCTTT. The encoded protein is CASSSGVGLGTEAFF.

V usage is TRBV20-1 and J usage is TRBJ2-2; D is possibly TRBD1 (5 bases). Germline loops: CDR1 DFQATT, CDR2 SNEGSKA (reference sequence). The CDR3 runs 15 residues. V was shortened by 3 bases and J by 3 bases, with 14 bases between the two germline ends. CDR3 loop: CSASQGLLYTGELFF. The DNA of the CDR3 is TGCAGTGCTAGTCAGGGCCTCTTGTACACCGGGGAGCTGTTTTTT.

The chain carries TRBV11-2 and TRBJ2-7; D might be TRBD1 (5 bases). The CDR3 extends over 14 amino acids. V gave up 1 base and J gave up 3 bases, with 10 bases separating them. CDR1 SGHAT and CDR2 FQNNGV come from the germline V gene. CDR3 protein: CASSLVQGRYEQYF. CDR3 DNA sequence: TGTGCCAGCAGCTTAGTCCAGGGTCGCTACGAGCAGTACTTC.

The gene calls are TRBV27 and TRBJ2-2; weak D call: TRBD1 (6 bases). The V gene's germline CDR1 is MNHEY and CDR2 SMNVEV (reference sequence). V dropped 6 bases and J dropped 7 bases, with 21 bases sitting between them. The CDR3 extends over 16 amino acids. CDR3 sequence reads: CASRPTGRTPYGELFF. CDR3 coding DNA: TGTGCCAGCAGGCCGACAGGTAGAACTCCATACGGGGAGCTGTTTTTT.

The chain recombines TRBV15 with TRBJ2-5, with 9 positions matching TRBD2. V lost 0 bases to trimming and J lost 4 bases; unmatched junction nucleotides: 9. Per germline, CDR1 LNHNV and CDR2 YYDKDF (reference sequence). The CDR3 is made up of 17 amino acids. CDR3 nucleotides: TGTGCCACCAGCAGAGAGGGCGGAGCGGGGGGTGCAGAGACCCAGTACTTC. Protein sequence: CATSREGGAGGAETQYF.

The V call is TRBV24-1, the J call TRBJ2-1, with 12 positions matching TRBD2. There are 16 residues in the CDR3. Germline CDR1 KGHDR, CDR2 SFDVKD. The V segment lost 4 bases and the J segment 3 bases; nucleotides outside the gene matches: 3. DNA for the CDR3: TGTGCCACCAGTGAAGGACTAGCGGGGCACTACAATGAGCAGTTCTTC. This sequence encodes CATSEGLAGHYNEQFF.

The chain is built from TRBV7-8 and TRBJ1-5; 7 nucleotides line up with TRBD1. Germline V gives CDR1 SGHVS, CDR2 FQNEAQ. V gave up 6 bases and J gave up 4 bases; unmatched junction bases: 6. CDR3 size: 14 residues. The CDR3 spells CASSWDSTNQPQHF. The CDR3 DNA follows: TGTGCCAGCAGTTGGGACAGTACTAATCAGCCCCAGCATTTT.

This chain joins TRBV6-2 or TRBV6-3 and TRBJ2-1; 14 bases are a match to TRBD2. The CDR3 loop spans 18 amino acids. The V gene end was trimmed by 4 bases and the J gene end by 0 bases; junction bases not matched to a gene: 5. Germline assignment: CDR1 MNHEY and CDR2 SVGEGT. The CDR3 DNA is TGTGCCAGCAGTTCATGGACTAGCGGGGGGAGCTCCTACAATGAGCAGTTCTTC. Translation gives CASSSWTSGGSSYNEQFF.

The CDR3 loop reads CASSSPHVAYEQYF. Written as DNA, the CDR3 is TGTGCCAGCAGCTCTCCGCACGTAGCCTACGAGCAGTACTTC. The chain couples TRBV7-9 to TRBJ2-7; unclear D gene. From germline, CDR1 is SEHNR and CDR2 FQNEAQ (reference sequence). V gave up 4 bases and J gave up 2 bases, with 12 bases separating them. The CDR3 spans 14 residues. The full variable domain, rest sourced from reference TRBV7-9 and TRBJ2-7, is DTGVSQNPRHKITKRGQNVTFRCDPISEHNRLYWYRQTLGQGPEFLTYFQNEAQLEKSRLLSDRFSAERPKGSFSTLEIQRTEQGDSAMYLCASSSPHVAYEQYFGPGTRLTVT.

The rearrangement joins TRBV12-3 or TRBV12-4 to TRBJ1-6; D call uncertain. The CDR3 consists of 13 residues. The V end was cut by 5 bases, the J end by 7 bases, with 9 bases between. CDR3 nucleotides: TGTGCCAGCAGTCTCGCCCAGAATTCACCCCTCCACTTT. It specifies CASSLAQNSPLHF.

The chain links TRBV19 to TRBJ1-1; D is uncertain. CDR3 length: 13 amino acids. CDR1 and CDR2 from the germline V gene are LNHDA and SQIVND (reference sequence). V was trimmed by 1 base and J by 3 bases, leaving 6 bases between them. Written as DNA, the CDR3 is TGTGCCAGTAGTATAGCACAGCACACTGAAGCTTTCTTT. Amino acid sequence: CASSIAQHTEAFF.

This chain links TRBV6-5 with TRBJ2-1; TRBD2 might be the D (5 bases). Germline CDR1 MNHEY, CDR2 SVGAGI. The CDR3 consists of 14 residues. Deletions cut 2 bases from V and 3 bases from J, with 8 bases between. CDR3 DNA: TGTGCCAGCAGTTACGAGGGCCGCTACAATGAGCAGTTCTTC. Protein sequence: CASSYEGRYNEQFF.

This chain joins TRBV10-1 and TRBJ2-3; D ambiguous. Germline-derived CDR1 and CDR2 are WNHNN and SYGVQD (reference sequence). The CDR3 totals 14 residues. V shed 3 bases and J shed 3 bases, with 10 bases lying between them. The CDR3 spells CASSDTGSTDTQYF. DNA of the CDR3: TGCGCCAGCAGTGATACCGGGTCTACAGATACGCAGTATTTT.

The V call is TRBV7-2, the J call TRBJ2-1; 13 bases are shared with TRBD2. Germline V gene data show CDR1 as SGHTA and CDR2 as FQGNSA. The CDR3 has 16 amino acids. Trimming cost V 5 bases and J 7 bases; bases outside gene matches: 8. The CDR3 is CASSGRTSGSLNEQFF. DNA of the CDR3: TGTGCCAGCAGCGGAAGGACTAGCGGGAGTCTAAATGAGCAGTTCTTC.

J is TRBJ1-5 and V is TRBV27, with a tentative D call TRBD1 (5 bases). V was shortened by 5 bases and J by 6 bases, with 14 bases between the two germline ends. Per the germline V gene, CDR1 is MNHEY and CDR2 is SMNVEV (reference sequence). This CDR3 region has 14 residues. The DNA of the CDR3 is TGTGCCAGCAGTCTAGCGGGGGGTGGTCAGCCCCAGCATTTT. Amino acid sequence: CASSLAGGGQPQHF.

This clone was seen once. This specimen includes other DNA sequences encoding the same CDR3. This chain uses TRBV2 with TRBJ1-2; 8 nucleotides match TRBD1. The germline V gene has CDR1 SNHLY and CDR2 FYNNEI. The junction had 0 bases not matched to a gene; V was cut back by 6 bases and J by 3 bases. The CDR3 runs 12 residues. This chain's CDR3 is CASRTGDYGYTF. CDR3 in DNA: TGTGCCAGCAGGACAGGGGACTATGGCTACACCTTC. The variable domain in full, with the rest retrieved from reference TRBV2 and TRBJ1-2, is EPEVTQTPSHQVTQMGQEVILRCVPISNHLYFYWYRQILGQKVEFLVSFYNNEISEKSEIFDDQFSVERPDGSNFTLKIRSTKLEDSAMYFCASRTGDYGYTFGSGTRLTVV.

The CDR3 nucleotides read TGTGCCAGCAGCTTATTCAGGTCCGCCGGGACAGGCGGTAGTGGCGGCTACACCTTC. Translating gives CASSLFRSAGTGGSGGYTF. V usage is TRBV7-8 and J usage is TRBJ1-2; 8 bases match TRBD1. Germline V CDR1 and CDR2: SGHVS, FQNEAQ. V shed 2 bases, J shed 8 bases, and the junction held 22 bases outside the gene matches. The CDR3 is 19 residues long.

The CDR3 sequence: CAISEEGRGKTEAFF. The CDR3 region has the DNA TGTGCCATCAGTGAGGAGGGTCGGGGGAAGACTGAAGCTTTCTTT. The rearrangement links TRBV10-3 to TRBJ1-1; D might be TRBD1 (5 bases). V lost 2 bases and J 5 bases, leaving 15 bases between the germline ends. This CDR3 has 15 amino acids. Germline V gene lookup returns CDR1 ENHRY and CDR2 SYGVKD.

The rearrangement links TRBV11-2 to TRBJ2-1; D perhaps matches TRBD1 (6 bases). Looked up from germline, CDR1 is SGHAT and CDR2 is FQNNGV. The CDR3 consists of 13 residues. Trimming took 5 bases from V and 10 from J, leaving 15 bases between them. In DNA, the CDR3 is TGTGCCAGCAGCCAGGGCGCACAGGGAGAGCAGTTCTTC. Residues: CASSQGAQGEQFF.

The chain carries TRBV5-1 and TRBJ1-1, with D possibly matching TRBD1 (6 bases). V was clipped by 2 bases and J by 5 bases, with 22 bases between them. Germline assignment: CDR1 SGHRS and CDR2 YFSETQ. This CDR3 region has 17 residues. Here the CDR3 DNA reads TGCGCCAGCAGCTTTATTACAGCCCGGACAGACAAGACTGAAGCTTTCTTT. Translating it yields CASSFITARTDKTEAFF.

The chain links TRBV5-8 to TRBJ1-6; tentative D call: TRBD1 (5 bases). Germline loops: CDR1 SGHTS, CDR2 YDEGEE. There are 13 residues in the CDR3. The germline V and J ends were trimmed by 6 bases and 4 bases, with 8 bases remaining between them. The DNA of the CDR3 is TGTGCCAGCACGGGACTTTATAATTCACCCCTCCACTTT. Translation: CASTGLYNSPLHF.

CDR3 sequence: CASSLMTNPYEQYF. CDR3 coding DNA: TGTGCCAGCTCCCTCATGACTAACCCCTACGAGCAGTACTTC. The rearrangement links TRBV18 to TRBJ2-7, with a weak D call TRBD2 (5 bases). This CDR3 comprises 14 residues. Trimming cost V 6 bases and J 2 bases, with 14 bases left between them. Germline loops: CDR1 KGHSH, CDR2 LQKENI.

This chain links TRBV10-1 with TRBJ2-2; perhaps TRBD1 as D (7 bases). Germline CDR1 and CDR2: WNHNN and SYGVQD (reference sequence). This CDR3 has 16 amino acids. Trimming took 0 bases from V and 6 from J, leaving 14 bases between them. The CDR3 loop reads CASSESRQGLPGELFF. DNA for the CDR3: TGCGCCAGCAGTGAGTCCCGACAGGGACTCCCCGGGGAGCTGTTTTTT.

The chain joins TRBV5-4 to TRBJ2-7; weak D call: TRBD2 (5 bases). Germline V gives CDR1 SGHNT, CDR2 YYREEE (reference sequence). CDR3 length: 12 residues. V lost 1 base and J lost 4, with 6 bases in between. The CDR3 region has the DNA TGTGCCAGCAGCTTGACGGGGTACGAGCAGTACTTC. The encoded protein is CASSLTGYEQYF.